The clone carrying this T cell receptor beta chain occurred many times. Antigen: not known. Investigators amplified TCR beta CDR3 regions from RNA transcripts. After a first-round RT-PCR with HTBI primers, a second-round multiplex PCR was run. TCRdb redid the calling of the multiplex PCR reads with MiXCR, one entry per CDR3 protein. The data contain roughly 1.1 million distinct CDR3 sequences, around a third of them singletons. Hyperthyroidism patients, all newly diagnosed, had under 2 months' duration and ages of 18 to 65. This sample is part of a study of Graves' ophthalmopathy and Graves' hyperthyroidism. Across the whole study: Absence of ophthalmopathy within 18 months of follow-up defined stable hyperthyroidism. Study-level results: Most expanded clonotypes in thyroid above 0.001 frequency also showed up in blood. Its predictions of ophthalmopathy progression gave the model 55% to 71% sensitivity and approximately 72% specificity.

The germline V and J ends were trimmed by 9 bases and 4 bases, with 6 bases remaining between them. The CDR3 has 11 residues. Germline V gives CDR1 LNHNV, CDR2 YYDKDF (reference sequence). This rearrangement joins TRBV15 to TRBJ1-4, with unresolved D. What was sequenced was peripheral blood or thyroid tissue (not recorded which). The source is an adult man with Graves' hyperthyroidism. The chain's CDR3 is CATKGNEKLFF. The CDR3 DNA is TGTGCCACAAAGGGTAATGAAAAACTGTTTTTT.